Given below is one T cell receptor (beta chain) in context. Antigen unknown. UMI-labeled 5' RACE TRB cDNA libraries were prepared from the cells. TCRdb derives one entry per CDR3 protein from the 5' RACE reads, leaving out DNA. The repertoire table contains 37,000 or so distinct CDR3 sequences. These data come from a study of CXCR3-negative and CXCR3-positive naive CD8 T cells. General study points: The study found that naive CXCR3-negative and CXCR3-positive cells shared TRBV-TRBJ usage, while memory cells differed.

Germline V gene data show CDR1 as SGHDT and CDR2 as YYEEEE. CDR3 length: 14 residues. This TCR was sampled from a human donor in good health. Some clones in this sample may be carry-over from other donors' samples. Sequencing was done on a sample of memory CD8+ T cells from blood. The chain has TRBV5-6 and TRBJ2-7. The CDR3 protein is CASSLGSAYYEQYF.